One sample yielded the 4 T cell receptor beta chains listed below, sequenced in a study of neurological immune-mediated disorders. MiXCR, run by TCRdb on the 5' RACE reads, gives a single entry per CDR3 protein. The sample includes some 16,000 distinct CDR3 sequences, 14% to 15% of them seen just once. Sequencing input: PBMCs. The source of these receptors is a man aged 55 to 70 with HTLV-1-associated myelopathy (HAM/TSP).

This clonotype was picked up many times. The chain has TRBV15 and TRBJ2-5; D gene uncertain. Germline lookup yields CDR1 LNHNV and CDR2 YYDKDF (reference sequence). The CDR3 loop spans 12 amino acids. Trimming shortened V by 3 bases and J by 2 bases, and 4 bases separated the two germline ends. This chain's CDR3 is CATSRAQETQYF. The CDR3 coding sequence is TGTGCCACCAGCAGGGCTCAAGAGACCCAGTACTTC.

This clonotype showed up many times. The chain is built from TRBV20-1 and TRBJ2-2, with TRBD2 matching 10 bases. Per the germline V gene, CDR1 is DFQATT and CDR2 is SNEGSKA (reference sequence). V lost 6 bases, J lost 4 bases, and 5 bases stayed unmatched. This CDR3 region has 14 residues. The CDR3, as DNA: TGCAGTGCACCAGCGGGGGGGCCCACCGGGGAGCTGTTTTTT. This encodes CSAPAGGPTGELFF.

This clonotype was counted many times. The chain has TRBV20-1 and TRBJ2-4, with D possibly being TRBD2 (7 bases). The germline gives CDR1 DFQATT, CDR2 SNEGSKA (reference sequence). Between the trimmed V and J ends, which lost 3 bases and 10 bases, there was a span of 22 bases. The CDR3 contains 15 residues. The CDR3 is CSASFGGGGRGIQYF. The DNA for the CDR3 is TGCAGTGCTAGCTTTGGGGGCGGGGGACGTGGGATTCAGTACTTC.

This clonotype was seen at least ten times. The rearrangement joins TRBV7-2 to TRBJ2-1, with unresolved D. Trimming pared 5 bases from V and 4 bases from J, leaving 6 bases between. The CDR3 has 12 residues. CDR1 is SGHTA, CDR2 FQGNSA, per germline. CDR3 sequence (DNA): TGTGCCAGCAGCGCCAATTACAATGAGCAGTTCTTC. It codes for CASSANYNEQFF.